The following is a T cell receptor (beta chain) sequence with its context. This entry comes from a study of technical replicates of blood from several donors. The repertoire was sequenced with immunoSEQ multiplex PCR; TCRdb's copy has only in-frame clones and lacks some. The sample has approximately 81,000 clones; 90% to 98% are singletons. There are 10 residues in the CDR3. In germline, CDR1 is SQVTM, CDR2 ANQGSEA. V lost 7 bases to trimming and J lost 8 bases, with 11 bases between them. The sequenced sample consisted of T cells isolated from PBMCs. This chain connects TRBV29-1 to TRBJ1-1; maybe TRBD1 (6 bases). This TCR came from a human donor in good health. The CDR3 region has the DNA TGCAGCGCTTCGGACAGCGAAGCTTTCTTT. It translates to CSASDSEAFF.